The 10 T cell receptor beta chains reported below all come from one sample, sequenced in a study of CD8 T cells in ankylosing spondylitis. Study-level points and caveats: About 8 highly homologous variants made up a TCR beta motif, and this motif appeared characteristic of ankylosing spondylitis blood.

TCRdb re-called the 5' RACE reads with MiXCR, one entry per CDR3 protein. The data hold approximately 500,000 distinct CDR3 sequences, with about 13% observed a single time. Their cognate antigens are unknown. The sample taken for sequencing was blood, either unsorted or a sorted T cell fraction (not recorded which). These receptors all stem from a male donor with ankylosing spondylitis.

This clonotype was observed a few times. The chain joins TRBV6-5 to TRBJ1-5, with D perhaps matching TRBD1 (6 bases). In germline, CDR1 is MNHEY, CDR2 SVGAGI. This CDR3 is built from 19 residues. Trimming removed 2 bases from V and 1 base from J, with 21 bases in between. The DNA for the CDR3 is TGTGCCAGCAGTTACCCGAGACAGGACCCAATAGGGAGCAATCAGCCCCAGCATTTT. Protein: CASSYPRQDPIGSNQPQHF.

The rearrangement joins TRBV20-1 to TRBJ2-5, with 7 bases lining up with TRBD2. The V and J ends lost 0 bases and 9 bases, in that order; junction bases with no gene match: 4. CDR1 and CDR2 (germline): DFQATT, SNEGSKA (reference sequence). The CDR3 consists of 12 residues. This CDR3 is CSARDRGGAQYF. In DNA form, the CDR3 reads TGCAGTGCTAGAGATAGGGGAGGGGCCCAGTACTTC.

V and J are TRBV7-2 and TRBJ2-1, with D tentatively TRBD2 (7 bases). CDR1 and CDR2 from the germline V gene are SGHTA and FQGNSA. The CDR3 spans 17 residues. The V end was cut by 4 bases, the J end by 4 bases, with 20 bases between. The CDR3 coding sequence is TGTGCCAGCAGCTCAAGGGAAGGGGGGGTCACTTACAATGAGCAGTTCTTC. It yields the protein CASSSREGGVTYNEQFF. Using reference TRBV7-2 and TRBJ2-1 for the parts outside the CDR3, the full variable domain is GAGVSQSPSNKVTEKGKDVELRCDPISGHTALYWYRQSLGQGLEFLIYFQGNSAPDKSGLPSDRFSAERTGGSVSTLTIQRTQQEDSAVYLCASSSREGGVTYNEQFFGPGTRLTVL.

The V gene is TRBV12-5, the J gene TRBJ2-3, with 9 bases lining up with TRBD1. V was pared by 2 bases and J by 5 bases, with 2 bases of the junction left unmatched. Germline V gives CDR1 LGHNT, CDR2 FRNRAP. This CDR3 is 14 amino acids long. The CDR3 sequence: CASGLMTGGDTQYF. Written as DNA, the CDR3 is TGTGCTAGTGGTTTGATGACAGGGGGAGATACGCAGTATTTT.

In its sample, this clonotype was seen a few times. The chain has TRBV7-9 and TRBJ2-1; TRBD2 matches 9 bases. Trimming took 7 bases from V and 6 from J; bases not matched to a gene: 10. Germline V gene lookup returns CDR1 SEHNR and CDR2 FQNEAQ (reference sequence). CDR3 length: 15 amino acids. The CDR3, as DNA: TGTGCCAGCAATCCCCCGGGACTAGCTCTCAATGAGCAGTTCTTC. It specifies CASNPPGLALNEQFF. The whole variable domain, remainder taken from reference TRBV7-9 and TRBJ2-1, is DTGVSQNPRHKITKRGQNVTFRCDPISEHNRLYWYRQTLGQGPEFLTYFQNEAQLEKSRLLSDRFSAERPKGSFSTLEIQRTEQGDSAMYLCASNPPGLALNEQFFGPGTRLTVL.

The table lists this clonotype with a few counts. The chain joins TRBV7-2 to TRBJ2-3; 9 bases are a match to TRBD2. Trimming took 4 bases from V and 4 from J; bases not matched to a gene: 6. In germline, CDR1 is SGHTA, CDR2 FQGNSA. The CDR3 spans 15 residues. The CDR3 DNA is TGTGCCAGCAGCTCGACTAGCGGCTTGCCAGATACGCAGTATTTT. Translation: CASSSTSGLPDTQYF.

This clonotype came up a few times. This chain uses TRBV4-1 with TRBJ2-1; D uncertain. V lost 4 bases to trimming and J lost 7 bases, with 14 bases between them. The germline V gene has CDR1 MGHRA and CDR2 YSYEKL. CDR3 size: 14 residues. CDR3: CASSPHVERNEQFF. The CDR3 coding sequence is TGCGCCAGCAGCCCTCACGTCGAAAGGAATGAGCAGTTCTTC.

V usage is TRBV4-1 and J usage is TRBJ2-2, with a possible D match to TRBD2 (6 bases). This CDR3 is built from 16 residues. Trimming shortened V by 1 base and J by 7 bases, and 16 bases separated the two germline ends. Germline V gene lookup returns CDR1 MGHRA and CDR2 YSYEKL. CDR3 coding DNA: TGCGCCAGCAGCCAAGTGTTCGGGGGAAGGGGCGGGGAGCTGTTTTTT. Protein: CASSQVFGGRGGELFF.

The genes are TRBV7-8 and TRBJ2-1; 8 nucleotides align to TRBD2. The CDR3 runs to 15 residues. V was pared by 4 bases and J by 4 bases, with 6 bases of the junction left unmatched. Germline V CDR1 and CDR2: SGHVS, FQNEAQ. CDR3: CASSSTSGNYNEQFF. CDR3 coding DNA: TGTGCCAGCAGCTCTACTAGCGGAAATTACAATGAGCAGTTCTTC.

This clonotype was observed a few times. The V gene is TRBV3-1, the J gene TRBJ1-2, with D unresolved. Germline V gene lookup returns CDR1 LGHDT and CDR2 YNNKEL (reference sequence). The CDR3 extends over 13 amino acids. V was trimmed by 1 base and J by 5 bases, leaving 8 bases between them. CDR3 nucleotide sequence: TGTGCCAGCAGCCAAGGGGTCCGGTATGGCTACACCTTC. Residues: CASSQGVRYGYTF.